This TCR beta chain was documented in a study of identical twins. Template switching (which added a universal primer site) was used, and cDNA carried unique molecular identifiers. MiXCR was run by TCRdb on the 5' RACE reads, yielding one entry per CDR3 protein. The table shows 500,000 to 700,000 distinct CDR3 sequences, with 7.1% occurring only once. Study-wide findings and caveats: Models underpredicted monozygotic twin sharing of out-of-frame TCR alpha.

Everyone who gave samples was a healthy Caucasian. There are 15 residues in the CDR3. Germline CDR1 reads SEHNR; CDR2 reads FQNEAQ (reference sequence). The junction had 6 bases not matched to a gene; V was cut back by 5 bases and J by 0 bases. This clonotype was seen a handful of times. Its antigen is undetermined. These records were also assigned to another study, of yellow fever vaccine responses in identical twins.

The TCR was taken from a young woman in good health. V is TRBV7-9 and J is TRBJ2-7; TRBD1 aligns across 8 bases. What was sequenced was PBMCs. As DNA, the CDR3 is TGTGCCAGCAGCCCGGGACAGGCCCCCTCCTACGAGCAGTACTTC. Translated: CASSPGQAPSYEQYF. Filled out from reference TRBV7-9 and TRBJ2-7, the complete variable domain reads DTGVSQNPRHKITKRGQNVTFRCDPISEHNRLYWYRQTLGQGPEFLTYFQNEAQLEKSRLLSDRFSAERPKGSFSTLEIQRTEQGDSAMYLCASSPGQAPSYEQYFGPGTRLTVT.